This is a list of T cell receptor beta chains from one sample in a study of blood T cell repertoires in COVID-19. Produced via immunoSEQ multiplex PCR; TCRdb's table is partial and in-frame only. Among around 150,000 clones listed, roughly 84% were seen once. Sequencing used peripheral blood. All receptors come from a woman older than 75 with active or convalescent COVID-19. CDR3s include the opening cysteine and the closing phenylalanine or tryptophan. The order of the fields is V gene, J gene, CDR3 length, CDR3 protein.

>TRBV27|TRBJ1-4|14
CASSFGQANEKLFF
>TRBV10-3|TRBJ2-7|12
CAISAAGDEQYF
>TRBV6-6|TRBJ1-5|15
CASSPGEASNQPQHF
>TRBV14|TRBJ2-5|15
CASSPWTGGEETQYF
>TRBV5-4|TRBJ1-2|13
CANSHMGQNGYTF
>TRBV5-4|TRBJ2-2|15
CASSLQDRDNGELFF
>TRBV25-1|TRBJ2-3|15
CASSEYWGDADTQYF
>TRBV9|TRBJ1-2|15
CASSDQSTGGFGYTF
>TRBV5-1|TRBJ2-2|15
CASSSQDRNTGELFF
>TRBV14|TRBJ2-7|13
CASSLAGSYEQYF
>TRBV9|TRBJ1-2|12
CASSGQLYGYTF
>TRBV6-5|TRBJ2-1|14
CASSMAGYYNEQFF
>TRBV5-1|TRBJ1-2|13
CASSSRENYGYTF
>TRBV19|TRBJ1-1|14
CASNLRDRNTEAFF
>TRBV7-6|TRBJ2-2|15
CASSTGTGGTGELFF
>TRBV12-3/TRBV12-4|TRBJ1-2|13
CASTLRTDYGYTF
>TRBV19|TRBJ1-3|16
CASEPLDRHSGNTIYF
>TRBV5-5|TRBJ2-5|14
CASSLGTAVETQYF
>TRBV6-5|TRBJ2-6|15
CASAGGHSGANVLTF
>TRBV6-5|TRBJ1-2|16
CASSSPDRAPGGGYTF
>TRBV7-2|TRBJ1-6|13
CASSFSGQPYLHF
>TRBV15|TRBJ1-1|19
CATSRDITAARRGNTEAFF
>TRBV10-3|TRBJ2-7|15
CAISESGRGSYEQYF
>TRBV7-7|TRBJ2-1|14
CASSPLAGEGEQFF
>TRBV7-2|TRBJ1-3|18
CASSLASLDSTRRNTIYF
>TRBV10-3|TRBJ1-6|12
CATDSGNSPLHF
>TRBV7-2|TRBJ1-1|15
CASSLFRRKNTEAFF
>TRBV3-1/TRBV3-2|TRBJ1-6|17
CASSLGTGGLYNSPLHF
>TRBV18|TRBJ2-7|13
CASSPPQGGEQYF
>TRBV3-1/TRBV3-2|TRBJ2-7|14
CASSYGAGAREQYF
>TRBV5-8|TRBJ2-7|11
CASTPRFEQYF
>TRBV27|TRBJ1-4|15
CASSPWTGDNEKLFF
>TRBV9|TRBJ1-3|16
CASSVESTGGGNTIYF
>TRBV3-1/TRBV3-2|TRBJ1-1|16
CASSQEHTGWGTEAFF
>TRBV6-5|TRBJ2-3|13
CASSPAGVDTQYF
>TRBV6-1|TRBJ1-3|15
CASSEAAGSGNTIYF
>TRBV16|TRBJ1-2|15
CASSQSATDNYGYTF
>TRBV7-6|TRBJ2-7|17
CASSPRGAGTGGYEQYF
>TRBV6-5|TRBJ1-4|14
CASKGQGENEKLFF
>TRBV10-2|TRBJ1-2|12
CASSDRFYGYTF
>TRBV5-1|TRBJ2-2|14
CASRLSEHTGELFF
>TRBV28|TRBJ1-1|13
CASSPRGVPGAFF
>TRBV27|TRBJ1-2|16
CASSFLTGGLTLSYTF
>TRBV7-9|TRBJ1-5|15
CASSPGQNSNQPQHF
>TRBV4-1|TRBJ2-7|17
CASSQERGGGSPYEQYF
>TRBV4-1|TRBJ1-1|15
CASSQVRVENGEAFF
>TRBV27|TRBJ1-3|13
CASSPLSGNTIYF
>TRBV7-2|TRBJ2-3|16
CASRPLAGGPGDTQYF
>TRBV7-2|TRBJ2-1|15
CASSLGGGPYNEQFF
>TRBV5-6|TRBJ2-7|13
CASSPRRFSEQYF
>TRBV5-1|TRBJ1-1|14
CASSSDRGVTEAFF